The clone carrying this TCR beta chain was found a few times. What it binds is not known. This specimen belongs to a study of beta chain features in type 1 diabetes. Study findings and constraints: Among all four CD4+ subsets, Type 1 diabetes patients had TCRB CDR3s that were moderately but significantly shorter. Overrepresentation of cells with high TCR expression could result from cDNA sequencing.

The sequenced template was cDNA made from the entire isolated RNA. Clones were read by immunoSEQ multiplex PCR, and TCRdb kept only the in-frame ones, dropping some. The sample has hundreds of thousands of clones, over 11% seen once. This TCR was sampled from a man aged 18 to 30 with type 1 diabetes. Sequenced sample: naive CD4+ T cells from blood.

As DNA, the CDR3 is TGTGCCAGCTCACCAGGGCCCCCATACGAGCAGTACTTC. Its translation is CASSPGPPYEQYF. The V gene is TRBV18, the J gene TRBJ2-7; D uncertain. The CDR3 sequence is 13 residues long. V was cut by 2 bases and J by 4 bases, with 9 bases left in between. Germline assignment: CDR1 KGHSH and CDR2 LQKENI.